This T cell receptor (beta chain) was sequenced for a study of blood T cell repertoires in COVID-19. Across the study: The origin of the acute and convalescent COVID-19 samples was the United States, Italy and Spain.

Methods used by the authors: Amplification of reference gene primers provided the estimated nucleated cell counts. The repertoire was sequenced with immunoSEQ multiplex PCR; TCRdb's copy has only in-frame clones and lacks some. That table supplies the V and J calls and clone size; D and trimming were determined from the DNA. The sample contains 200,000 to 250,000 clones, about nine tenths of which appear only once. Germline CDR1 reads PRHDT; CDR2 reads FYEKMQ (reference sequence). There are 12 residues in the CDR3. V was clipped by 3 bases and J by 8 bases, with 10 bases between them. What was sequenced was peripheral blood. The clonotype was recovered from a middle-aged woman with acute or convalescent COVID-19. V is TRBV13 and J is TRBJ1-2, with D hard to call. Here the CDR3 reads CASSLLRRGYTF. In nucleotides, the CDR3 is TGTGCCAGCAGCTTGCTGCGGCGCGGCTACACCTTC. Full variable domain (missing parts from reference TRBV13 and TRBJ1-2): AAGVIQSPRHLIKEKRETATLKCYPIPRHDTVYWYQQGPGQDPQFLISFYEKMQSDKGSIPDRFSAQQFSDYHSELNMSSLELGDSALYFCASSLLRRGYTFGSGTRLTVV.